The entry below gives a single TCR beta chain sequence along with its context. The same CDR3 arises from other DNA sequences in this sample as well. Some clones are missing from TCRdb's copy, which holds only in-frame ones; the method was immunoSEQ multiplex PCR. The sample lists fewer than 400,000 clones, around 72% occurring once. Donors, healthy HIV-negative adults, lacked recent acute infections or vaccinations. The CDR3 runs 12 residues. Germline CDR1 reads SGDLS; CDR2 reads YYNGEE. The V and J ends lost 1 base and 5 bases respectively, with 3 bases between them. The source of the sample is a study of shared clonotypes between healthy human individuals.

The sequenced sample consisted of memory CD4+ T cells sorted from blood. The subset was: CD45RA-negative fraction. The chain uses TRBV9 and TRBJ2-2; D is ambiguous. The receptor was derived from a man aged 25 to 40 in good health. The CDR3 sequence is CASSVNTGELFF. CDR3 DNA sequence: TGTGCCAGCAGCGTAAATACCGGGGAGCTGTTTTTT.